The 2 T cell receptor beta chains below all came from one sample that was sequenced in a study of siplizumab effects on memory and regulatory T cells. The table came from immunoSEQ multiplex PCR; TCRdb's copy has only in-frame clones and leaves some out. The sample consists of about 100,000 clones, about 95% of them appearing once. Material: non-Treg CD4+ T cells sorted from blood. Receptors were obtained from a human donor in good health.

The chain joins TRBV14 to TRBJ1-1; 7 bases align to TRBD1. CDR3 length: 15 amino acids. V dropped 4 bases and J dropped 0; count of bases not matched to a gene: 5. CDR1 is SGHDN and CDR2 is FVKESK in the germline V gene. In DNA form, the CDR3 reads TGTGCCAGCAGCCTAACCGGGACAGTGAACACTGAAGCTTTCTTT. Translating it yields CASSLTGTVNTEAFF.

CDR3 region: CASSVSGRYNEQFF. As DNA, the CDR3 is TGTGCCAGCAGTGTGAGCGGGAGGTACAATGAGCAGTTCTTC. The genes are TRBV6-1 and TRBJ2-1; 9 bases are shared with TRBD2. In germline, CDR1 is MNHNS, CDR2 SASEGT. The trim removed 4 bases at V and 4 bases at J, leaving 2 bases unmatched. This CDR3 spans 14 amino acids.